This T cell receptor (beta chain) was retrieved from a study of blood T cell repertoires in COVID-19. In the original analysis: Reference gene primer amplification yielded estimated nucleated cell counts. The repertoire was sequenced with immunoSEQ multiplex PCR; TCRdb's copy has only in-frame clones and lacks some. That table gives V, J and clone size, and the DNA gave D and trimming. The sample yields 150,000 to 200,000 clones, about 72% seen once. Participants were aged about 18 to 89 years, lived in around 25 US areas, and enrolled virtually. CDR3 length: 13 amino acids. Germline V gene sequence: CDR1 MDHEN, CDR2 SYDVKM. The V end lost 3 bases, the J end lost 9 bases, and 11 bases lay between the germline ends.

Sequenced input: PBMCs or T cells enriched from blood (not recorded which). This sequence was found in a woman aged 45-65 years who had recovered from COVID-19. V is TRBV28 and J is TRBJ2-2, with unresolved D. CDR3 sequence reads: CASSLVVGWELFF. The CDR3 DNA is TGTGCCAGCAGTTTGGTTGTGGGCTGGGAGCTGTTTTTT.